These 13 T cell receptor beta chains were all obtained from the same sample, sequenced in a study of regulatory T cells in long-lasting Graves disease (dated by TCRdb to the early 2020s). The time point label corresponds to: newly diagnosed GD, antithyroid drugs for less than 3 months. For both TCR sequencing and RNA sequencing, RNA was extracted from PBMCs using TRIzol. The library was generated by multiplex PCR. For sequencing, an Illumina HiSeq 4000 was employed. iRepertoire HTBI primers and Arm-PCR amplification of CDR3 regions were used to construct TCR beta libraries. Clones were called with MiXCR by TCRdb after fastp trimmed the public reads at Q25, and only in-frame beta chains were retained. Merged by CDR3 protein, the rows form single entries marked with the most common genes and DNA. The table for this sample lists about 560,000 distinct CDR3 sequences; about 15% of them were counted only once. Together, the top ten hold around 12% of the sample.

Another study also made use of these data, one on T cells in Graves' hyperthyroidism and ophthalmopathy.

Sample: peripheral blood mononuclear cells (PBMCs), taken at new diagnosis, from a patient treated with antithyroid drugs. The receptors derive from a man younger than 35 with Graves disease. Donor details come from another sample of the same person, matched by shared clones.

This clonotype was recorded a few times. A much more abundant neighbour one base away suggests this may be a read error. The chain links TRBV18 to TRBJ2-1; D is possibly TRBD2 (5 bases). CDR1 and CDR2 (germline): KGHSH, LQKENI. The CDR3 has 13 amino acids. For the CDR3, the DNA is TGTGCCAGCTCACAGACGGGGTACAATGAGCAGCTCTTC. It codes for CASSQTGYNEQLF.

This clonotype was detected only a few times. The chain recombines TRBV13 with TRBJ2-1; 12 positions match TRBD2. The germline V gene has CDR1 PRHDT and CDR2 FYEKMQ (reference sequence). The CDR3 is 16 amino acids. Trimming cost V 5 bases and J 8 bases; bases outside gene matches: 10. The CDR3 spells CASSLRLAGGVDEQFF. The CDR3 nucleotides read TGTGCCAGCAGCCTCCGGCTAGCGGGAGGGGTAGATGAGCAGTTCTTC.

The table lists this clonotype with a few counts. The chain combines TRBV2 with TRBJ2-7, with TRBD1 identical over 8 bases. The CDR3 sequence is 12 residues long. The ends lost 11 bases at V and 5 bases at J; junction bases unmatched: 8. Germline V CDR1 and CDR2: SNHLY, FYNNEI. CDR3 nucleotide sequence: TGTGCCGGCGACGAGGACAGGGACGAGCAGTACTTC. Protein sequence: CAGDEDRDEQYF.

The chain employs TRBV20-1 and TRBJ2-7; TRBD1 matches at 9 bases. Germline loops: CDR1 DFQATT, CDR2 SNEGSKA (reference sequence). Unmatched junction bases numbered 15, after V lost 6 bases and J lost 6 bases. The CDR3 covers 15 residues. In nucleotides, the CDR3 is TGCAGTGCGTCCGGGACAGGGCAGGTATTTGGCGAGCAGTACTTC. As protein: CSASGTGQVFGEQYF.

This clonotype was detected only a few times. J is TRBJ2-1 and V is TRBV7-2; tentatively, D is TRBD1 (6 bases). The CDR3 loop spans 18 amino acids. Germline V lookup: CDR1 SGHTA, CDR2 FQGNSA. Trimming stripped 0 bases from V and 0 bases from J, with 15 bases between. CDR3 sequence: CASSLAGAGHSSYNEQFF. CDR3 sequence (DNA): TGTGCCAGCAGCTTAGCGGGGGCAGGGCACAGCTCCTACAATGAGCAGTTCTTC.

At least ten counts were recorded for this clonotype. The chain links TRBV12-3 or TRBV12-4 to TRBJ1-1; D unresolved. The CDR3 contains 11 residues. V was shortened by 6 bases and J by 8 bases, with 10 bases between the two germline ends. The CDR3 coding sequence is TGTGCCAGCAGCCCAGACAACGAAGCTTTCTTT. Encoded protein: CASSPDNEAFF.

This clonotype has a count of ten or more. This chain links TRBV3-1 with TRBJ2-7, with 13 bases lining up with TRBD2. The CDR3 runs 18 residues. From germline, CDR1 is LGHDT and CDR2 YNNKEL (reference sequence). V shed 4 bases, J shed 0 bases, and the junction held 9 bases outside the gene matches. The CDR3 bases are TGTGCCAGCAGCCCCCGACAGGGACTAGCGGGGTCCTCCTACGAGCAGTACTTC. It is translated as CASSPRQGLAGSSYEQYF.

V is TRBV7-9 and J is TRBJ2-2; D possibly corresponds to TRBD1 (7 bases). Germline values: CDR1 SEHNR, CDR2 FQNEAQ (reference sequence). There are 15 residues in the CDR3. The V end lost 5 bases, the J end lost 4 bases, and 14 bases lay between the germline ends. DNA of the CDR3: TGTGCCAGCAGCCGCAGGGGGGCGGCCACCGGGGAGCTGTTTTTT. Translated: CASSRRGAATGELFF.

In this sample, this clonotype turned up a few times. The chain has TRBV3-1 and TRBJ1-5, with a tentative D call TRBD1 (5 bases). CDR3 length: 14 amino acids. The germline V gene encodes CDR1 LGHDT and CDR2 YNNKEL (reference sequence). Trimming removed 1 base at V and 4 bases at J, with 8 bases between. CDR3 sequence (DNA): TGTGCCAGCAGCCAAGCGGGACTTAATCAGCCCCAGCATTTT. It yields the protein CASSQAGLNQPQHF.

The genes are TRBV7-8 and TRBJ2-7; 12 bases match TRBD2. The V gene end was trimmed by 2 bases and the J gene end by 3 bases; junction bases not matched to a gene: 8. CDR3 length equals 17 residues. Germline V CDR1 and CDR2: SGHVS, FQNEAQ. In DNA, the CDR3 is TGTGCCAGCAGCTTATCGAGGACTAGCGGGACAAACTACGAGCAGTACTTC. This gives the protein CASSLSRTSGTNYEQYF.

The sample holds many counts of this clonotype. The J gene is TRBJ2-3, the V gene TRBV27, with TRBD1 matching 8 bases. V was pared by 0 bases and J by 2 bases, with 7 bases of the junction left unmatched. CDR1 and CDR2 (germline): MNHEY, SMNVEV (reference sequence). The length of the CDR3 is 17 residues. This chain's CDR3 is CASSLSGQARDTDTQYF. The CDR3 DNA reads TGTGCCAGCAGTTTATCGGGACAGGCACGAGACACAGATACGCAGTATTTT.

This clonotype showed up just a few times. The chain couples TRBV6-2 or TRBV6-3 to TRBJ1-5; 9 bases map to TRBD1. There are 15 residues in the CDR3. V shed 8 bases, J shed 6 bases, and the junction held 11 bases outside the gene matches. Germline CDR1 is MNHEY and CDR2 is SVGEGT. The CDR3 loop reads CASGSTGGGGQPQHF. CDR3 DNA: TGTGCCAGCGGTTCAACAGGGGGCGGGGGTCAGCCCCAGCATTTT.

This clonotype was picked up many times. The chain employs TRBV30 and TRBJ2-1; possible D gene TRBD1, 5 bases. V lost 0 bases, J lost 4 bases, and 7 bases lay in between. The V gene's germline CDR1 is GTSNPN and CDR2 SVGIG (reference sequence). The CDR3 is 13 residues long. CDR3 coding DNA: TGTGCCTGGAGTGTGCAGGGATACAATGAGCAGTTCTTC. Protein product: CAWSVQGYNEQFF.